These 18 T cell receptor beta chains came from one sample sequenced in a study of T cell responses to AZD1222 COVID-19 vaccine. Repertoires were generated with immunoSEQ multiplex PCR, while TCRdb's copy carries only in-frame clones and drops some. The data hold 170,000 or so clones, with over 85% observed a single time. The input for sequencing was peripheral blood, taken 28 days after the second dose of the MenACWY control vaccine. The receptor source for this set is an adult who received the MenACWY meningococcal vaccine as a control.

This clone has a handful of counts. The chain joins TRBV9 to TRBJ1-3; no firm D call. V shed 5 bases and J shed 10 bases, with 1 base lying between them. There are 8 residues in the CDR3. Germline lookup yields CDR1 SGDLS and CDR2 YYNGEE. The CDR3 loop reads CASRTIYF. DNA of the CDR3: TGTGCCAGCAGGACCATATATTTT.

This clone was found once. The rearrangement joins TRBV28 to TRBJ1-5; perhaps TRBD1 as D (5 bases). The germline CDR1 and CDR2 sequences are MDHEN and SYDVKM. This CDR3 region has 14 residues. The V and J ends lost 2 bases and 3 bases respectively, with 8 bases between them. This CDR3 is CASSLRQFNQPQHF. The CDR3 coding sequence is TGTGCCAGCAGTTTAAGACAGTTCAATCAGCCCCAGCATTTT.

The gene calls are TRBV6-5 and TRBJ2-7; TRBD2 agrees at 8 bases. Germline V gene lookup returns CDR1 MNHEY and CDR2 SVGAGI. Trimming at V came to 0 bases and at J to 1 base, leaving 2 bases not matched to a gene. This CDR3 region has 15 residues. Here the CDR3 reads CASSYSGGGSYEQYF. CDR3 sequence (DNA): TGTGCCAGCAGTTACTCGGGCGGGGGGTCCTACGAGCAGTACTTC.

This chain links TRBV4-3 with TRBJ1-6; maybe TRBD1 (6 bases). The V end was cut by 1 base, the J end by 8 bases, with 12 bases between. CDR1 is LGHNA, CDR2 YSLEER, per germline. This CDR3 has 15 residues. CDR3 protein: CASSQGEGVYSPLHF. CDR3 DNA sequence: TGCGCCAGCAGCCAAGGGGAGGGGGTATATTCACCCCTCCACTTT.

V and J are TRBV11-2 and TRBJ2-2; D is undetermined. The CDR3 is made up of 13 amino acids. V dropped 0 bases and J dropped 5 bases, with 4 bases sitting between them. Germline V gives CDR1 SGHAT, CDR2 FQNNGV. The CDR3 coding sequence is TGTGCCAGCAGCTTAGAGGGTACCGGGGAGCTGTTTTTT. The encoded protein is CASSLEGTGELFF.

V is TRBV6-5 and J is TRBJ1-2, with D unclear. Germline V gene sequence: CDR1 MNHEY, CDR2 SVGAGI. Trimming removed 0 bases from V and 7 bases from J, with 12 bases in between. The CDR3 runs to 14 residues. This chain's CDR3 is CASSYSMAAGGYTF. CDR3 nucleotides: TGTGCCAGCAGTTACTCGATGGCGGCGGGTGGCTACACCTTC.

The J gene is TRBJ1-5, the V gene TRBV12-2. TRBV12-2 is recorded as a pseudogene. The CDR3 sequence is 14 residues long. CDR3 DNA: TGTGCAAGTCGCCCATCTGACTGCAATCAGCCCCAGCATTTT. Encoded protein: CASRPSDCNQPQHF.

The rearrangement uses TRBV5-1 and TRBJ1-4; D may be TRBD1 (6 bases). CDR1 and CDR2 (germline): SGHRS, YFSETQ. The ends were cut back, 4 bases at V and 0 bases at J, with 13 bases in the middle. The CDR3 spans 16 residues. The CDR3 nucleotides are TGCGCCAGCAGCAGGGACATTCCTGCAACTAATGAAAAACTGTTTTTT. Amino acid sequence: CASSRDIPATNEKLFF.

The chain couples TRBV29-1 to TRBJ1-1; D might be TRBD1 (5 bases). Germline values: CDR1 SQVTM, CDR2 ANQGSEA. Trimming removed 6 bases from V and 1 base from J, with 9 bases in between. The length of the CDR3 is 12 residues. CDR3: CSVGHANTEAFF. The CDR3 DNA follows: TGCAGCGTAGGACACGCGAACACTGAAGCTTTCTTT.

The chain couples TRBV2 to TRBJ1-5, with unresolved D. CDR1 and CDR2 (germline): SNHLY, FYNNEI. With 1 base removed from V and 0 bases from J, the gap between germline ends came to 7 bases. CDR3 length equals 15 residues. DNA for the CDR3: TGTGCCAGCAGTGAAGGCAGACATAGCAATCAGCCCCAGCATTTT. This codes for CASSEGRHSNQPQHF.

Concerning this clone: Other DNA sequences in this specimen translate into the identical CDR3. The chain is built from TRBV12-3 or TRBV12-4 and TRBJ1-2, with D maybe TRBD1 (5 bases). V lost 5 bases and J 4 bases, leaving 11 bases between the germline ends. The CDR3 sequence is 13 residues long. This CDR3 reads CASSPQGGYGYTF. CDR3 sequence (DNA): TGTGCCAGCAGTCCTCAGGGAGGCTATGGCTACACCTTC.

This clone was seen just once. DNA for the CDR3: TGTGCCAGTCAGGGACAGAAGAACACTGAAGCTTTCTTT. It is translated as CASQGQKNTEAFF. The V and J genes are TRBV7-3 and TRBJ1-1; 7 nucleotides align to TRBD1. Trimming took 9 bases from V and 1 from J; bases not matched to a gene: 5. The CDR3 totals 13 residues. Looked up from germline, CDR1 is SGHTA and CDR2 is FQGTGA.

V is TRBV5-8 and J is TRBJ2-2, with D maybe TRBD1 (5 bases). The V end lost 1 base, the J end lost 2 bases, and 9 bases lay between the germline ends. This CDR3 spans 15 amino acids. Looked up from germline, CDR1 is SGHTS and CDR2 is YDEGEE. CDR3 sequence reads: CASSLWGRNTGELFF. In nucleotides, the CDR3 is TGTGCCAGCAGCTTGTGGGGCCGTAACACCGGGGAGCTGTTTTTT.

This clone was detected once. The gene calls are TRBV15 and TRBJ1-1; no clear D. In germline, CDR1 is LNHNV, CDR2 YYDKDF (reference sequence). Trimming removed 5 bases at V and 5 bases at J, with 15 bases between. This CDR3 has 14 residues. The DNA of the CDR3 is TGTGCCACCAGCCCCTGGGCCGGTCAAACTGAAGCTTTCTTT. It translates to CATSPWAGQTEAFF.

This clone was detected only once. V is TRBV28 and J is TRBJ1-6; D gene uncertain. Germline V gene data show CDR1 as MDHEN and CDR2 as SYDVKM. The ends were cut back, 6 bases at V and 0 bases at J, with 6 bases in the middle. This CDR3 is 14 amino acids long. The CDR3 region has the DNA TGTGCCAGCAGGGCCAGCTCCTATAATTCACCCCTCCACTTT. It translates to CASRASSYNSPLHF.

The chain combines TRBV7-9 with TRBJ1-6; D perhaps matches TRBD1 (5 bases). Germline V lookup: CDR1 SEHNR, CDR2 FQNEAQ (reference sequence). Trimming left V 2 bases short and J 0 bases short, with 14 bases between. The CDR3 length is 18 residues. The CDR3 protein is CASSLKRGSSSYNSPLHF. In DNA form, the CDR3 reads TGTGCCAGCAGCTTAAAGAGGGGTTCGAGCTCCTATAATTCACCCCTCCACTTT.

The rearrangement joins TRBV6-2 or TRBV6-3 to TRBJ1-2, with a weak D call TRBD1 (5 bases). The V gene lost 5 bases and the J gene lost 8 bases, with 27 bases spanning the gap. Germline CDR1 is MNHEY and CDR2 is SVGEGT. The CDR3 runs 17 residues. CDR3 residues: CASSTGGARGFPFGYTF. CDR3 bases: TGTGCCAGCAGTACTGGTGGGGCGCGAGGATTCCCCTTCGGCTACACCTTC.

The V and J genes are TRBV5-4 and TRBJ1-2; no clear D gene. The V gene lost 2 bases and the J gene lost 1 base, with 12 bases spanning the gap. From germline, CDR1 is SGHNT and CDR2 YYREEE (reference sequence). This CDR3 spans 15 amino acids. For the CDR3, the DNA is TGTGCCAGCAGCTTAGGCCTCCCTCTTAACTATGGCTACACCTTC. Translated, it gives CASSLGLPLNYGYTF.